This record looks at one T cell receptor (beta chain) sequence and its context. The target of this receptor is not known. No much larger clone exists at a distance of one base, and base qualities are not known. CDR1 and CDR2 (KGHDR, SFDVKD) derive from the germline V gene. The junction carries 3 bases between V and J, which are trimmed by 1 base and 4 bases respectively. The CDR3 sequence holds 12 residues, the cysteine and phenylalanine included. The retained sequence is limited to the CDR3, 36 bases, with the frame set at the first base. This sample's treatment or condition label indicates: in vitro stimulation with specific CMV peptide epitopes to enrich CMV-specific T cells. The sample was run on an Illumina HiSeq 1500. TCRdb took the public reads, trimmed them with fastp at Q25, ran MiXCR for clone calling and kept in-frame beta chains. Rows are unified per CDR3 protein, each entry keeping the most common DNA and genes. In this sample the table shows tens of thousands of distinct CDR3 sequences, more than 15% of which occur a single time. The ten largest clones represent around 60% of the sample.

The record originates from a study of T cell repertoires in cytomegalovirus infection (dated by TCRdb to the late 2010s). Study-wide context: Alongside well-studied HLA-B-restricted epitopes, the peptide stimulations were aimed at recently identified HLA-C-restricted CMV epitopes, whose presentation resists viral immunomodulation. The HLA type of each donor mattered for the analysis, because public TCR beta signatures pointed to carriage of CMV infection along with the matching HLA type.

On the study overall, not on this receptor specifically: In both this cohort and an independent cohort of several hundred donors, the cumulative frequency of public TCR beta family members distinguished carriers of CMV infection plus the relevant HLA type. The ex vivo response was dominated by HLA-C-restricted CMV-specific TCR beta clonotypes, and the single most frequent clonotype in two of eight donors was supplied by these HLA-C-restricted clonotypes.

The chain employs TRBV24-1 and TRBJ2-5; no D gene is confidently identified. Sequencing was performed on CD8+ T cells from cultured PBMCs, taken from culture after CMV antigen stimulation. This TCR derives from a human donor in good health (CMV status not recorded). Some clones in this sample may be carry-over from other donors' samples. The sequenced DNA: TGTGCCACCAGTGATTTAAGAGAGACCCAGTACTTC. Its protein product is CATSDLRETQYF.